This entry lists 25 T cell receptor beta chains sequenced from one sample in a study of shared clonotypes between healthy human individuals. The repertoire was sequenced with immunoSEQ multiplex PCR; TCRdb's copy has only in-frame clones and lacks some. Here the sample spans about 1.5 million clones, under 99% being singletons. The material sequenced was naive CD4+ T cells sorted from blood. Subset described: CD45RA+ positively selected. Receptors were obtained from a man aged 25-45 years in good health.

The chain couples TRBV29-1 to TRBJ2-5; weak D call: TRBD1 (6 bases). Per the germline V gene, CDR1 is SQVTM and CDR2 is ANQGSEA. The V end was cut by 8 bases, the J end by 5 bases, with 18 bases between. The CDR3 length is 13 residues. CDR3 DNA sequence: TGCAGCATCGTCGGCACAGGGAAGGAGACCCAGTACTTC. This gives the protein CSIVGTGKETQYF.

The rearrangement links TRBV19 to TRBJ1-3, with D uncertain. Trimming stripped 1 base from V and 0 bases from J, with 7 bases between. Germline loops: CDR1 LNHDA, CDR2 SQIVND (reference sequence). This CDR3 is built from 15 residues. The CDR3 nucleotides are TGTGCCAGTAGTATAGGGACGAGCTCTGGAAACACCATATATTTT. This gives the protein CASSIGTSSGNTIYF. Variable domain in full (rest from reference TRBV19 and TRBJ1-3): DGGITQSPKYLFRKEGQNVTLSCEQNLNHDAMYWYRQDPGQGLRLIYYSQIVNDFQKGDIAEGYSVSREKKESFPLTVTSAQKNPTAFYLCASSIGTSSGNTIYFGEGSWLTVV.

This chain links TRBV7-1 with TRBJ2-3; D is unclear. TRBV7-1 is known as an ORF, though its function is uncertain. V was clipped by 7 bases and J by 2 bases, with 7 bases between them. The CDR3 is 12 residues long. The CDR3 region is CASIALTDTQYF. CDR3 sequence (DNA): TGTGCCAGCATTGCCCTCACAGATACGCAGTATTTT.

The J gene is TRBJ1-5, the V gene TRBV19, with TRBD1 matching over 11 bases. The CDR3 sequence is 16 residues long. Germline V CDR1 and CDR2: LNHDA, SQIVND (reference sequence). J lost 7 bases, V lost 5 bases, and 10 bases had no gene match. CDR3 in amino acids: CASSLGQGAWRQPQHF. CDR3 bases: TGTGCCAGTAGTTTAGGACAGGGGGCATGGAGACAGCCCCAGCATTTT.

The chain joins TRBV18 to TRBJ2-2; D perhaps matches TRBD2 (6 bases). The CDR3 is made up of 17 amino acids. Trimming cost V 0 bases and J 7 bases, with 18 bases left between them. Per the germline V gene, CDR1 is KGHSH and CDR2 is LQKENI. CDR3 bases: TGTGCCAGCTCACCACCCGGCAGGAGGGCCCGCGGCGGGGAGCTGTTTTTT. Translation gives CASSPPGRRARGGELFF. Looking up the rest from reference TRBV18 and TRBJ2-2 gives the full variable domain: NAGVMQNPRHLVRRRGQEARLRCSPMKGHSHVYWYRQLPEEGLKFMVYLQKENIIDESGMPKERFSAEFPKEGPSILRIQQVVRGDSAAYFCASSPPGRRARGGELFFGEGSRLTVL.

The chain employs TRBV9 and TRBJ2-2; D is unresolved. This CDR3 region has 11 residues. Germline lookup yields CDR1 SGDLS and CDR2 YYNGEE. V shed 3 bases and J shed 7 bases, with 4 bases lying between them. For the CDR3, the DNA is TGTGCCAGCAGCGGGAACGGGGAGCTGTTTTTT. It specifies CASSGNGELFF.

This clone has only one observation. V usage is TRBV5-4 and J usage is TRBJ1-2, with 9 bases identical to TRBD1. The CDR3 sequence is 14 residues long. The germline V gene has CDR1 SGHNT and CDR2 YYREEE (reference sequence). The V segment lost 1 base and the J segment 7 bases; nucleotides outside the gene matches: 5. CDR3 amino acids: CASSLRQGESGYTF. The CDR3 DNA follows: TGTGCCAGCAGCTTGCGACAGGGGGAAAGTGGCTACACCTTC.

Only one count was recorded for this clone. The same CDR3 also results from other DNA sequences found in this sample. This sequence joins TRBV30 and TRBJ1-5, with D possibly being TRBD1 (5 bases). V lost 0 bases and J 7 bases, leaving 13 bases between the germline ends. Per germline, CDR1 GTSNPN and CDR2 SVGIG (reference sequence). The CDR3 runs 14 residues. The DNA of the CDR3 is TGTGCCTGGAGTGTAGGGGCCTTAGGGCAGCCCCAGCATTTT. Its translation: CAWSVGALGQPQHF.

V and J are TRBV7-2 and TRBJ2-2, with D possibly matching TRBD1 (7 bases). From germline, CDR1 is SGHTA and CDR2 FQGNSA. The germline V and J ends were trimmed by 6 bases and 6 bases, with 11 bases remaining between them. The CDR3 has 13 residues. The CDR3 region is CASSRRGPGELFF. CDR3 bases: TGTGCCAGCAGTAGGAGGGGGCCCGGGGAGCTGTTTTTT.

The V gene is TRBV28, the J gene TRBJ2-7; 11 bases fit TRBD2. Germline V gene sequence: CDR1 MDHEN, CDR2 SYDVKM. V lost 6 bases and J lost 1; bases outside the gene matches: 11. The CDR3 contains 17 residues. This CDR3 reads CASRPTGLADRSYEQYF. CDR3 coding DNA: TGTGCCAGCAGACCAACGGGACTAGCGGATCGTTCCTACGAGCAGTACTTC. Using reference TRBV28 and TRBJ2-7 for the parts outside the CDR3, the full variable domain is DVKVTQSSRYLVKRTGEKVFLECVQDMDHENMFWYRQDPGLGLRLIYFSYDVKMKEKGDIPEGYSVSREKKERFSLILESASTNQTSMYLCASRPTGLADRSYEQYFGPGTRLTVT.

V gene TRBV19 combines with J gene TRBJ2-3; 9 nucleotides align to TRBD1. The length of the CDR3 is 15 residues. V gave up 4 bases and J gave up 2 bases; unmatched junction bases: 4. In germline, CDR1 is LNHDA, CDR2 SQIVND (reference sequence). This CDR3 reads CASSRWTGDTDTQYF. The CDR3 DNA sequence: TGTGCCAGTAGTAGATGGACAGGGGACACAGATACGCAGTATTTT.

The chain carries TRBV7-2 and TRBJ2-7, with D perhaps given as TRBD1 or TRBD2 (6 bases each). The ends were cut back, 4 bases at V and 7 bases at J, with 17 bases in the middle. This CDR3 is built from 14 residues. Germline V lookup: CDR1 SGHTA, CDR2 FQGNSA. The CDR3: CASSSGMGGGEQYF. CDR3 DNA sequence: TGTGCCAGCAGCTCCGGGATGGGGGGCGGGGAGCAGTACTTC. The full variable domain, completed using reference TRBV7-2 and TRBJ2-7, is GAGVSQSPSNKVTEKGKDVELRCDPISGHTALYWYRQSLGQGLEFLIYFQGNSAPDKSGLPSDRFSAERTGGSVSTLTIQRTQQEDSAVYLCASSSGMGGGEQYFGPGTRLTVT.

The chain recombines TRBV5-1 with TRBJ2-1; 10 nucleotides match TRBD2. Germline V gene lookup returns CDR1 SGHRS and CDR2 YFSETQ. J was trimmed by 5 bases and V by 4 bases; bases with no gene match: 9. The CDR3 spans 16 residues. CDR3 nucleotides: TGCGCCAGCAGCCCCGATCTAGCGGGAGTTCACAATGAGCAGTTCTTC. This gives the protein CASSPDLAGVHNEQFF.

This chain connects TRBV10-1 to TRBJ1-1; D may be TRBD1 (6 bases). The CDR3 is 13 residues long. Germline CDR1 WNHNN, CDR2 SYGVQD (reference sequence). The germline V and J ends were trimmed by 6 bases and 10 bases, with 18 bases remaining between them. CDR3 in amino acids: CASSSAGTRGAFF. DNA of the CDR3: TGCGCCAGCAGCTCGGCCGGGACACGTGGAGCTTTCTTT.

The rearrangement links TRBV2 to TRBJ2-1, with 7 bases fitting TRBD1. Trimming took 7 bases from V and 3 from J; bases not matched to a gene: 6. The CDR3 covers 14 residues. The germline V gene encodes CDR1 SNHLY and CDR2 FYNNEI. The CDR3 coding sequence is TGTGCCAGCACCGATCGGACAGGCTACAATGAGCAGTTCTTC. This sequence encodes CASTDRTGYNEQFF.

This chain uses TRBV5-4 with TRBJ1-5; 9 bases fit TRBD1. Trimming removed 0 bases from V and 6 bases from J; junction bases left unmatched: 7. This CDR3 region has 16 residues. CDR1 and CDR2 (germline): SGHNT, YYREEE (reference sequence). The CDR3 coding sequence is TGTGCCAGCAGCTTGGAACCGGGACAGGGCCCTCAGCCCCAGCATTTT. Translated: CASSLEPGQGPQPQHF.

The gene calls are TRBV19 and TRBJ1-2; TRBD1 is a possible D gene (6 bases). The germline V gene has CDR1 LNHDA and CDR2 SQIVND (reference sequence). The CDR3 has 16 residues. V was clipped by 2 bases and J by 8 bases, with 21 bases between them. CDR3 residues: CASSIPGGGTSKGYTF. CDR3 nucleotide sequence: TGTGCCAGTAGTATACCCGGCGGGGGCACGTCTAAAGGCTACACCTTC.

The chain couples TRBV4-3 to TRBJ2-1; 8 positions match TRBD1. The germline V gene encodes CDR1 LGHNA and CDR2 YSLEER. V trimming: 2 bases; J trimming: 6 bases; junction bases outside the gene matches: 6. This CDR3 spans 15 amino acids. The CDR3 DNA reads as TGCGCCAGCAGCCAATCGCTAGGGACAGGCAATGAGCAGTTCTTC. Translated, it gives CASSQSLGTGNEQFF.

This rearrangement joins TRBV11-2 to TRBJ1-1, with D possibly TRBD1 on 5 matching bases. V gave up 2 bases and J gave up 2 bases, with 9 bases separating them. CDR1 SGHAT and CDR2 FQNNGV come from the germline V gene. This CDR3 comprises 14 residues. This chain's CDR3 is CASSLRGGNTEAFF. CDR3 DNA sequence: TGTGCCAGCAGCTTAAGGGGTGGCAACACTGAAGCTTTCTTT. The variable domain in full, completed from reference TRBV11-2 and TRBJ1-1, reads EAGVAQSPRYKIIEKRQSVAFWCNPISGHATLYWYQQILGQGPKLLIQFQNNGVVDDSQLPKDRFSAERLKGVDSTLKIQPAKLEDSAVYLCASSLRGGNTEAFFGQGTRLTVV.

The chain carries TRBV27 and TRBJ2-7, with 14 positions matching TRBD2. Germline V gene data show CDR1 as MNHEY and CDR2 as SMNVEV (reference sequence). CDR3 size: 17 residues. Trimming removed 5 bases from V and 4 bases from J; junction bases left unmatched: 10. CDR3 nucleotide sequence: TGTGCCAGCAGTCCCCGGACTAGCGGGAGGTTTCCGTACGAGCAGTACTTC. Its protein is CASSPRTSGRFPYEQYF.

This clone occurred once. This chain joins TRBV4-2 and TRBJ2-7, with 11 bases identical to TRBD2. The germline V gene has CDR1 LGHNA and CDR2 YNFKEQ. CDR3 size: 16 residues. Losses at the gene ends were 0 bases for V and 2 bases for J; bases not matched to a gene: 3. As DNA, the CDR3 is TGTGCCAGCAGCCAAGAACTAGCGGGAGAGCCCTACGAGCAGTACTTC. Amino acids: CASSQELAGEPYEQYF.

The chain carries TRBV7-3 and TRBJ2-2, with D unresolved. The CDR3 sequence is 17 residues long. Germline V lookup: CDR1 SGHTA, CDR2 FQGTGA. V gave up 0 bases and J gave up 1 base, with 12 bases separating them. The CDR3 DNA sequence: TGTGCCAGCAGCTTAACGAGGCATACAGTGAACACCGGGGAGCTGTTTTTT. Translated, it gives CASSLTRHTVNTGELFF.

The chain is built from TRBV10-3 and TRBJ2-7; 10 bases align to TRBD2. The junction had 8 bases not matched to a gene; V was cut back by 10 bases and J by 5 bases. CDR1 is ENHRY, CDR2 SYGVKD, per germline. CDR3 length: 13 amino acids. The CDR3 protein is CATLAGARDEQYF. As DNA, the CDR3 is TGTGCCACCCTAGCGGGAGCCCGCGACGAGCAGTACTTC.

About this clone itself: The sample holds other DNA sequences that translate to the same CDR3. CDR3 DNA: TGTGCCAGCAGCGTAGCCAGCACAGATACGCAGTATTTT. Protein product: CASSVASTDTQYF. V usage is TRBV9 and J usage is TRBJ2-3; D remains unclear. Trimming removed 0 bases at V and 0 bases at J, with 2 bases between. This CDR3 is 13 amino acids long. Per germline, CDR1 SGDLS and CDR2 YYNGEE.

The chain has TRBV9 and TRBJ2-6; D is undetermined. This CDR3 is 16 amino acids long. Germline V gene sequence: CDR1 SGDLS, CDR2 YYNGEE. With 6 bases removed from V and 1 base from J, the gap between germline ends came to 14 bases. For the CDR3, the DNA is TGTGCCAGCAACCTGGATTGGGGATCTGGGGCCAACGTCCTGACTTTC. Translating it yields CASNLDWGSGANVLTF.